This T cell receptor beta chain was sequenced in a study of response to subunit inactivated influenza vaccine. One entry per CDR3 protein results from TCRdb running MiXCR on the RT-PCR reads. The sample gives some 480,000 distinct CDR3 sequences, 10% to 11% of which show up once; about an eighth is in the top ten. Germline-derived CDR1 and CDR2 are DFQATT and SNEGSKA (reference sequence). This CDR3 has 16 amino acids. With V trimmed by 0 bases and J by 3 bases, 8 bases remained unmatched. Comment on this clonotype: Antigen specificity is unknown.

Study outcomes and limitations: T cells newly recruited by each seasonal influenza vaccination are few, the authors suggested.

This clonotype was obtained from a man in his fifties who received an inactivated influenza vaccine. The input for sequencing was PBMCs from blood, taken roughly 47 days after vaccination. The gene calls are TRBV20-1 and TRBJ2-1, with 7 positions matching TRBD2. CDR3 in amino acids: CSARDHASGYYNEQFF. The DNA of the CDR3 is TGCAGTGCTAGAGATCATGCTAGCGGTTACTACAATGAGCAGTTCTTC.